Shown below are 25 T cell receptor beta chains from a single sample sequenced in a study of blood T cell repertoires in COVID-19 (dated by TCRdb to 2020 to 2021). The method was the immunoSEQ multiplex PCR assay. TCRdb retrieved this table from immuneACCESS and kept in-frame rearrangements only. Not all clones are present; in checked studies, unresolved V genes account for under half, and no reason is known for the remainder. The sample yields 100,000 to 150,000 clones; around 85% were counted once. The ten largest clones represent about 18% of the sample. The sequenced material came from peripheral blood. These receptors were taken from a man younger than 45 with COVID-19, enrolled during active disease.

Many counts were recorded for this clone. The rearrangement uses TRBV19 and TRBJ1-1, with TRBD1 as a possible D gene (5 bases). This CDR3 spans 15 amino acids. Trimming removed 7 bases from V and 4 bases from J, with 19 bases in between. The germline V gene encodes CDR1 LNHDA and CDR2 SQIVND (reference sequence). The CDR3, as DNA: TGTGCCAGTACCCTCGGGTTTACGGGGGGCACTGAAGCTTTCTTT. Protein product: CASTLGFTGGTEAFF.

The chain carries TRBV19 and TRBJ2-5; 8 bases agree with TRBD2. CDR3 size: 13 residues. Germline loops: CDR1 LNHDA, CDR2 SQIVND (reference sequence). J was trimmed by 2 bases and V by 8 bases; bases with no gene match: 4. The CDR3 reads CASSGGAQETQYF. The CDR3 bases are TGTGCCAGTTCCGGGGGGGCGCAAGAGACCCAGTACTTC.

The V call is TRBV27, the J call TRBJ2-1, with a possible D match to TRBD2 (6 bases). V was pared by 2 bases and J by 10 bases, with 12 bases between. There are 13 residues in the CDR3. Germline V gene lookup returns CDR1 MNHEY and CDR2 SMNVEV (reference sequence). In DNA, the CDR3 is TGTGCCAGCAGTTTAACGGCAGGGAGGGAGCAGTTCTTC. Its protein is CASSLTAGREQFF.

The table lists this clone with a few counts. The chain combines TRBV10-1 with TRBJ1-5; D not certain. This CDR3 is built from 10 residues. The germline V and J ends were trimmed by 9 bases and 5 bases, with 5 bases remaining between them. CDR1 is WNHNN and CDR2 is SYGVQD in the germline V gene (reference sequence). CDR3 residues: CARLHQPQHF. As DNA, the CDR3 is TGCGCCAGACTCCATCAGCCCCAGCATTTT.

The rearrangement joins TRBV19 to TRBJ1-5, with 7 positions matching TRBD1. Germline trimming cut 5 bases from V and 2 bases from J; bases unmatched to any gene: 12. CDR1 is LNHDA and CDR2 is SQIVND in the germline V gene (reference sequence). The CDR3 runs 17 residues. This chain's CDR3 is CASSPTQGIQGNQPQHF. The DNA for the CDR3 is TGTGCCAGTAGTCCTACACAGGGGATTCAGGGCAATCAGCCCCAGCATTTT.

This chain uses TRBV7-2 with TRBJ1-6; 7 bases are a match to TRBD1. The CDR3 is 14 residues long. CDR1 and CDR2 from the germline V gene are SGHTA and FQGNSA. J gave up 7 bases and V 7 bases, and 7 bases lay outside the gene matches. CDR3 in amino acids: CASTPGQLNSPLHF. DNA for the CDR3: TGTGCCAGCACCCCGGGACAGCTGAATTCACCCCTCCACTTT.

This chain uses TRBV12-5 with TRBJ2-7; tentative D call: TRBD1 (6 bases). The CDR3 has 15 amino acids. V was pared by 0 bases and J by 2 bases, with 11 bases between. CDR1 is LGHNT and CDR2 is FRNRAP in the germline V gene. Here the CDR3 DNA reads TGTGCTAGTGGTTTGGTAAGGACAGCCCCCTACGAGCAGTACTTC. This sequence encodes CASGLVRTAPYEQYF. The full variable domain, its missing parts supplied by reference TRBV12-5 and TRBJ2-7, is DARVTQTPRHKVTEMGQEVTMRCQPILGHNTVFWYRQTMMQGLELLAYFRNRAPLDDSGMPKDRFSAEMPDATLATLKIQPSEPRDSAVYFCASGLVRTAPYEQYFGPGTRLTVT.

The V and J genes are TRBV4-1 and TRBJ2-5, with D possibly TRBD2 on 5 matching bases. The CDR3 covers 15 residues. Looked up from germline, CDR1 is MGHRA and CDR2 is YSYEKL. V was shortened by 3 bases and J by 5 bases, with 16 bases between the two germline ends. CDR3 in amino acids: CASSHPGRAGETQYF. DNA of the CDR3: TGCGCCAGCAGCCACCCCGGCCGGGCGGGCGAGACCCAGTACTTC.

The chain employs TRBV10-2 and TRBJ1-3; 7 bases line up with TRBD1. Unmatched junction bases numbered 6, after V lost 5 bases and J lost 8 bases. The CDR3 consists of 13 residues. The V gene's germline CDR1 is WSHSY and CDR2 SAAADI. This chain's CDR3 is CASSHLQGYTIYF. The DNA of the CDR3 is TGCGCCAGCAGTCATCTACAGGGGTACACCATATATTTT.

This clone was picked up one time. The V and J genes are TRBV27 and TRBJ1-3, with 8 bases that match TRBD1. V lost 2 bases to trimming and J lost 4 bases; unmatched junction nucleotides: 4. In germline, CDR1 is MNHEY, CDR2 SMNVEV (reference sequence). The CDR3 is 15 amino acids. In nucleotides, the CDR3 is TGTGCCAGCAGTTTACAGGGGGCTCAAGGAAACACCATATATTTT. This codes for CASSLQGAQGNTIYF.

This clone was observed once. The chain recombines TRBV4-2 with TRBJ1-6; no firm D call. CDR1 is LGHNA and CDR2 is YNFKEQ in the germline V gene. The CDR3 has 17 residues. The V gene lost 1 base and the J gene lost 2 bases, with 12 bases spanning the gap. The CDR3 sequence: CASSQGYQIPYNSPLHF. The CDR3, as DNA: TGTGCCAGCAGCCAAGGTTACCAGATTCCCTATAATTCACCCCTCCACTTT.

As to this clone: One end of the junction is discordant with germline, which a read error may explain. The chain recombines TRBV6-2 or TRBV6-3 with TRBJ1-1, with D unresolved. Germline CDR1 reads MNHEY; CDR2 reads SVGEGT. This CDR3 is 13 amino acids long. CDR3 bases: TGTGCCAGCAGTTACTCGACGAACACTAAAGCTTTCTTT. Protein sequence: CASSYSTNTKAFF.

This rearrangement joins TRBV10-3 to TRBJ1-1; no firm D call. This CDR3 is 13 amino acids long. Germline CDR1 and CDR2: ENHRY and SYGVKD. The ends were cut back, 2 bases at V and 5 bases at J, with 9 bases in the middle. The CDR3 is CAISEENWTEAFF. CDR3 nucleotides: TGTGCCATCAGTGAGGAGAATTGGACTGAAGCTTTCTTT.

This chain connects TRBV11-3 to TRBJ2-7; 7 positions agree with TRBD1. Per germline, CDR1 SGHNT and CDR2 YENEEA. The CDR3 has 17 residues. J gave up 0 bases and V 1 base, and 9 bases lay outside the gene matches. The CDR3 here is CASSLAPPGQYSYEQYF. The CDR3 coding sequence is TGTGCCAGCAGCTTAGCGCCCCCGGGACAGTACTCCTACGAGCAGTACTTC.

This chain joins TRBV6-5 and TRBJ2-3, with TRBD2 matching 8 bases. Germline V lookup: CDR1 MNHEY, CDR2 SVGAGI. With V trimmed by 8 bases and J by 2 bases, 3 bases remained unmatched. This CDR3 region has 13 residues. CDR3 nucleotide sequence: TGTGCCAGCGGGCGGGGGGACACAGATACGCAGTATTTT. Translation: CASGRGDTDTQYF.

The chain joins TRBV5-1 to TRBJ2-7, with 8 positions matching TRBD1. In germline, CDR1 is SGHRS, CDR2 YFSETQ. This CDR3 is 15 amino acids long. J gave up 4 bases and V 0 bases, and 6 bases lay outside the gene matches. DNA of the CDR3: TGCGCCAGCAGCTTGGTAGGACAGGGTTTGTACGAGCAGTACTTC. It is translated as CASSLVGQGLYEQYF.

The V gene is TRBV19, the J gene TRBJ1-1, with 8 bases matching TRBD1. The germline V gene encodes CDR1 LNHDA and CDR2 SQIVND (reference sequence). The J segment lost 5 bases and the V segment lost 4 bases, leaving 3 bases of the junction unmatched. This CDR3 has 13 residues. CDR3 sequence reads: CASSNGQGTEAFF. The CDR3, as DNA: TGTGCCAGTAGTAACGGACAGGGAACTGAAGCTTTCTTT.

This clone was picked up many times. V and J are TRBV2 and TRBJ2-1; TRBD2 agrees at 9 bases. V lost 4 bases, J lost 0 bases, and 7 bases stayed unmatched. The CDR3 is 17 amino acids. Germline CDR1 is SNHLY and CDR2 is FYNNEI. The CDR3 sequence: CASSGRGSGSSYNEQFF. The CDR3 nucleotides are TGTGCCAGCAGTGGGCGTGGTAGCGGGAGCTCCTACAATGAGCAGTTCTTC.

This clone was detected only a few times. V is TRBV3-1 (or the pseudogene TRBV3-2) and J is TRBJ1-3; 8 nucleotides align to TRBD1. J lost 5 bases, V lost 1 base, and 7 bases had no gene match. Germline CDR1 reads LGHDT; CDR2 reads YNNKEL (reference sequence). This CDR3 has 16 amino acids. This CDR3 is CASSQGRAGGRNTIYF. The CDR3 region has the DNA TGTGCCAGCAGCCAAGGACGCGCAGGGGGCAGAAACACCATATATTTT.

The J gene is TRBJ2-5, the V gene TRBV27; D is ambiguous. Germline CDR1 is MNHEY and CDR2 is SMNVEV (reference sequence). The germline V and J ends were trimmed by 1 base and 4 bases, with 7 bases remaining between them. The CDR3 has 13 residues. The CDR3: CASSLYIGETQYF. The CDR3, as DNA: TGTGCCAGCAGTTTATATATCGGAGAGACCCAGTACTTC.

The genes are TRBV7-2 and TRBJ1-2, with D possibly TRBD1 on 5 matching bases. This CDR3 contains 13 residues. V was clipped by 4 bases and J by 8 bases, with 14 bases between them. Germline-derived CDR1 and CDR2 are SGHTA and FQGNSA. Here the CDR3 DNA reads TGTGCCAGCAGCTCCTCAGGGTATGGCGGCTACACCTTC. Amino acids: CASSSSGYGGYTF.

The chain employs TRBV29-1 and TRBJ2-1, with D unclear. CDR1 SQVTM and CDR2 ANQGSEA come from the germline V gene. V lost 0 bases to trimming and J lost 0 bases, with 12 bases between them. There are 16 residues in the CDR3. The CDR3 nucleotides are TGCAGCGTTGAAGATCCGTGGTCTAGCTCCTACAATGAGCAGTTCTTC. Translating it yields CSVEDPWSSSYNEQFF.

In its sample, this clone was seen once. In nucleotides, the CDR3 is TGTGCTAGTGGTTTGGACCGGGACAGGGATGAAAAACTGTTTTTT. Its protein is CASGLDRDRDEKLFF. This chain connects TRBV12-5 to TRBJ1-4; TRBD1 matches 9 bases. Germline lookup yields CDR1 LGHNT and CDR2 FRNRAP. The CDR3 loop spans 15 amino acids. The V gene end was trimmed by 1 base and the J gene end by 6 bases; junction bases not matched to a gene: 3. The variable domain in full, with the rest retrieved from reference TRBV12-5 and TRBJ1-4, is DARVTQTPRHKVTEMGQEVTMRCQPILGHNTVFWYRQTMMQGLELLAYFRNRAPLDDSGMPKDRFSAEMPDATLATLKIQPSEPRDSAVYFCASGLDRDRDEKLFFGSGTQLSVL.

The chain carries TRBV27 and TRBJ1-1; 8 bases match TRBD1. The CDR3 is 16 residues long. Looked up from germline, CDR1 is MNHEY and CDR2 is SMNVEV (reference sequence). J gave up 4 bases and V 4 bases, and 11 bases lay outside the gene matches. In DNA, the CDR3 is TGTGCCAGCAGTTCGTACAGGGGGGGCGTGATCACTGAAGCTTTCTTT. Translating it yields CASSSYRGGVITEAFF.

In nucleotides, the CDR3 is TGTGCCAGCAGCCAAGACCCAGAAGGGGGCTCTGGAAACACCATATATTTT. It encodes CASSQDPEGGSGNTIYF. The chain joins TRBV3-1 (or the pseudogene TRBV3-2) to TRBJ1-3; the D gene is possibly TRBD1 (6 bases). Germline V CDR1 and CDR2: LGHDT, YNNKEL (reference sequence). Trimming stripped 0 bases from V and 0 bases from J, with 12 bases between. The CDR3 contains 17 residues.